In its sample, the clone carrying this T cell receptor beta chain was seen once. This CDR3 has 12 amino acids. Germline CDR1 and CDR2: SEHNR and FQNEAQ (reference sequence). Trimming left V 5 bases short and J 6 bases short, with 8 bases between. Sequenced by immunoSEQ multiplex PCR; TCRdb stores in-frame clones only, minus some. The sample consists of some 46,000 clones, 89% of them appearing once. Noted time point: late/post reinfection, 12 to 24 weeks after detection. No in vitro expansion preceded TCR sequencing of the sorted cells. Donors were people who inject drugs in the Montreal HEPCO cohort. Control naive CD8 T cells came from a couple of donors at all three reinfection time points. The data were taken from a study of memory CD8 T cells in hepatitis C reinfection. Study-level background: Between 12 and 24 weeks after reinfection detection, late samples were drawn.

This sequence joins TRBV7-9 and TRBJ1-5; D ambiguous. The sequence derives from a man aged 18 to 30 with hepatitis C virus infection. Sequencing used naive CD8+ T cells sorted from blood. The CDR3 coding sequence is TGTGCCAGCAGCGGCCCTGGTCAGCCCCAGCATTTT. Protein sequence: CASSGPGQPQHF.